A single sample is the source of the 7 T cell receptor beta chains below, sequenced in a study of blood T cell repertoires in COVID-19. Some clones are missing from TCRdb's copy, which holds only in-frame ones; the method was immunoSEQ multiplex PCR. The sample contains 57,000 or so clones, about 76% of which appear only once. The material sequenced was peripheral blood. The receptors were sampled from a man aged 45 to 65 with active or convalescent COVID-19.

This clone was seen just once. This chain uses TRBV4-1 with TRBJ2-7, with 11 bases fitting TRBD1. CDR3 size: 15 residues. Germline CDR1 and CDR2: MGHRA and YSYEKL. V lost 4 bases and J lost 3; bases outside the gene matches: 5. This CDR3 reads CASSRGTGGIYEQYF. DNA for the CDR3: TGCGCCAGCAGCCGGGGGACAGGGGGGATCTACGAGCAGTACTTC.

The V gene is TRBV9, the J gene TRBJ2-3, with 8 bases identical to TRBD2. Trimming removed 1 base from V and 9 bases from J; junction bases left unmatched: 7. This CDR3 region has 14 residues. Germline V gene lookup returns CDR1 SGDLS and CDR2 YYNGEE. The CDR3 nucleotides read TGTGCCAGCAGCGTATCCGCTCTAGCGGGCACGCAGTATTTT. Its protein is CASSVSALAGTQYF. Filled out from reference TRBV9 and TRBJ2-3, the complete variable domain reads DSGVTQTPKHLITATGQRVTLRCSPRSGDLSVYWYQQSLDQGLQFLIQYYNGEERAKGNILERFSAQQFPDLHSELNLSSLELGDSALYFCASSVSALAGTQYFGPGTRLTVL.

This chain joins TRBV4-1 and TRBJ2-3, with 8 bases that match TRBD1. The CDR3 has 15 amino acids. CDR1 is MGHRA and CDR2 is YSYEKL in the germline V gene. The trim removed 5 bases at V and 2 bases at J, leaving 6 bases unmatched. CDR3 sequence (DNA): TGCGCCAGCAGCTCACGGGACAGGTACACAGATACGCAGTATTTT. The encoded protein is CASSSRDRYTDTQYF.

Here the CDR3 reads CASSYPSGNSYNEQFF. The CDR3 nucleotides are TGTGCCAGCAGTTACCCTAGCGGAAACTCCTACAATGAGCAGTTCTTC. This rearrangement joins TRBV6-5 to TRBJ2-1; 7 nucleotides align to TRBD2. With 2 bases clipped from V and 0 bases from J, the junction kept 4 bases outside the gene matches. This CDR3 contains 16 residues. Germline V gene sequence: CDR1 MNHEY, CDR2 SVGAGI.

There are a few counts of this clone. This chain joins TRBV12-3 or TRBV12-4 and TRBJ1-1; 8 positions match TRBD1. The CDR3 has 13 amino acids. Trimming at V came to 3 bases and at J to 5 bases, leaving 2 bases not matched to a gene. Written as DNA, the CDR3 is TGTGCCAGCAGTTTCAACAGGGGGACTGAAGCTTTCTTT. Protein sequence: CASSFNRGTEAFF.

V is TRBV5-4 and J is TRBJ2-1; 7 bases are a match to TRBD2. Losses at the gene ends were 3 bases for V and 3 bases for J; bases not matched to a gene: 9. Germline values: CDR1 SGHNT, CDR2 YYREEE (reference sequence). This CDR3 comprises 16 residues. As DNA, the CDR3 is TGTGCCAGCAGCTCGAATAGCGGGTCGAGCTACAATGAGCAGTTCTTC. Translated: CASSSNSGSSYNEQFF.

In its sample, this clone was seen a few times. This chain links TRBV12-3 or TRBV12-4 with TRBJ2-3; D might be TRBD1 (5 bases). Trimming cost V 2 bases and J 4 bases, with 7 bases left between them. The CDR3 covers 13 residues. CDR3 sequence: CASSLSGSDTQYF. CDR3 DNA sequence: TGTGCCAGCAGTTTATCAGGGTCAGATACGCAGTATTTT.